One and the same sample provided the 14 T cell receptor beta chains below, sequenced in a study of T-cell reconstitution after alpha-beta-depleted transplantation in children. This sample's TCRbeta library carried unique molecular identifier barcodes. TCRdb reprocessed the PCR reads with MiXCR, giving one entry per CDR3 protein. The table has about 210,000 distinct CDR3 sequences, approximately 15% seen once. The starting material was PBMCs, mostly from graft donor cells, obtained 360 days after TCRalphabeta/CD19-depleted stem cell transplant. These receptors came from a male patient under 10 years old who had a stem cell transplant for acute lymphoblastic leukemia, so the T cells may come from the graft donor.

This chain connects TRBV10-3 to TRBJ2-1; D is tentatively TRBD1 or TRBD2 (5 bases each). The CDR3 is 15 residues long. Germline V gene data show CDR1 as ENHRY and CDR2 as SYGVKD. Trimming left V 0 bases short and J 6 bases short, with 12 bases between. CDR3 sequence: CAISESVGGRNEQFF. DNA for the CDR3: TGTGCCATCAGTGAGTCCGTTGGGGGACGCAATGAGCAGTTCTTC.

This rearrangement joins TRBV5-1 to TRBJ2-7, with unresolved D. The V and J ends lost 4 bases and 2 bases respectively, with 10 bases between them. In germline, CDR1 is SGHRS, CDR2 YFSETQ. The CDR3 runs to 13 residues. The CDR3 reads CASSNPLAYEQYF. The CDR3 region has the DNA TGCGCCAGCAGCAATCCGCTAGCCTACGAGCAGTACTTC.

The genes are TRBV6-1 and TRBJ1-6; D might be TRBD1 (5 bases). Germline V gene data show CDR1 as MNHNS and CDR2 as SASEGT. V was cut by 4 bases and J by 7 bases, with 11 bases left in between. The CDR3 consists of 14 residues. CDR3 bases: TGTGCCAGCAGTGCTCAGACAGCGAATTCACCCCTCCACTTT. Protein product: CASSAQTANSPLHF.

The V call is TRBV12-3 or TRBV12-4, the J call TRBJ2-1; D call uncertain. The CDR3 has 14 residues. V dropped 5 bases and J dropped 9 bases, with 17 bases sitting between them. The CDR3 reads CASSGQAQRSEQFF. The CDR3 coding sequence is TGTGCCAGCAGTGGTCAGGCGCAGCGATCTGAGCAGTTCTTC.

This clonotype was seen only a few times. The rearrangement uses TRBV5-1 and TRBJ1-6, with 8 bases matching TRBD1. This CDR3 is 14 amino acids long. With V trimmed by 6 bases and J by 10 bases, 9 bases remained unmatched. Germline V CDR1 and CDR2: SGHRS, YFSETQ. CDR3 sequence (DNA): TGCGCCAGCACCCCCGGACAGGGTGAATCACCCCTCCACTTT. Translated: CASTPGQGESPLHF.

This clonotype was observed at least ten times. The rearrangement joins TRBV7-2 to TRBJ2-7, with 10 positions matching TRBD2. Losses at the gene ends were 5 bases for V and 12 bases for J; bases not matched to a gene: 7. Germline loops: CDR1 SGHTA, CDR2 FQGNSA. The CDR3 runs 12 residues. The CDR3 DNA follows: TGTGCCAGCAGCCCTAGGACTAGCGGCACGTACTTC. The encoded protein is CASSPRTSGTYF.

The V gene is TRBV10-3, the J gene TRBJ2-1, with 7 bases identical to TRBD2. Trimming took 2 bases from V and 9 from J; bases not matched to a gene: 16. The CDR3 has 17 amino acids. CDR1 and CDR2 (germline): ENHRY, SYGVKD. The CDR3 DNA is TGTGCCATCAGTGAGGGGGGGACTAATCCCACATTTGGTGAGCAGTTCTTC. Encoded protein: CAISEGGTNPTFGEQFF.

The rearrangement links TRBV30 to TRBJ2-5; D remains ambiguous. The CDR3 extends over 14 amino acids. The V gene's germline CDR1 is GTSNPN and CDR2 SVGIG (reference sequence). V lost 3 bases and J 2 bases, leaving 13 bases between the germline ends. The CDR3 here is CAWRGTIRQETQYF. The CDR3 DNA is TGTGCCTGGAGGGGAACCATTCGTCAAGAGACCCAGTACTTC.

This rearrangement joins TRBV12-3 or TRBV12-4 to TRBJ1-1; 7 nucleotides line up with TRBD1. Trimming cost V 6 bases and J 4 bases; bases outside gene matches: 5. The CDR3 runs 13 residues. The CDR3 DNA sequence: TGTGCCAGCAGCGTACAGGGGAGCACTGAAGCTTTCTTT. Protein: CASSVQGSTEAFF.

The chain couples TRBV29-1 to TRBJ1-1, with unresolved D. Germline CDR1 and CDR2: SQVTM and ANQGSEA. This CDR3 is built from 12 residues. V was pared by 4 bases and J by 1 base, with 7 bases between. The CDR3 loop is CSVGRQNTEAFF. CDR3 sequence (DNA): TGCAGCGTTGGCCGGCAGAACACTGAAGCTTTCTTT.

In this sample, this clonotype turned up once. The rearrangement joins TRBV3-1 to TRBJ2-3; 9 positions agree with TRBD2. Germline loops: CDR1 LGHDT, CDR2 YNNKEL (reference sequence). J gave up 2 bases and V 0 bases, and 9 bases lay outside the gene matches. This CDR3 region has 18 residues. The chain's CDR3 is CASSQDDLLAGNTDTQYF. In DNA form, the CDR3 reads TGTGCCAGCAGCCAAGATGATTTGCTAGCGGGGAACACAGATACGCAGTATTTT.

This clonotype occurred a few times. V usage is TRBV12-3 or TRBV12-4 and J usage is TRBJ2-5; D possibly corresponds to TRBD2 (5 bases). V was shortened by 8 bases and J by 5 bases, with 15 bases between the two germline ends. This CDR3 spans 13 amino acids. The CDR3 reads CASQRRGWETQYF. The CDR3 nucleotides are TGTGCCAGCCAACGACGGGGATGGGAGACCCAGTACTTC.

This clonotype showed up just a few times. The chain joins TRBV4-3 to TRBJ2-2; TRBD2 is a possible D gene (5 bases). Germline loops: CDR1 LGHNA, CDR2 YSLEER. V lost 3 bases and J 1 base, leaving 15 bases between the germline ends. The CDR3 is 17 amino acids. The chain's CDR3 is CASSQVLAGLNTGELFF. The DNA of the CDR3 is TGCGCCAGCAGCCAGGTCCTAGCTGGGTTGAACACCGGGGAGCTGTTTTTT.

This clonotype was observed many times. The chain joins TRBV28 to TRBJ2-4, with a tentative D call TRBD1 (5 bases). V lost 2 bases, J lost 1 base, and 12 bases lay in between. CDR3 size: 16 residues. The germline gives CDR1 MDHEN, CDR2 SYDVKM. The CDR3 nucleotides read TGTGCCAGCAGTTTACAGGGTGCGTTGGCCAAAAACATTCAGTACTTC. Protein product: CASSLQGALAKNIQYF.